These 20 T cell receptor beta chains came from one sample sequenced in a study of PD-L1 blockade in urothelial cancer. Time point here: pretreatment peripheral blood. Libraries were prepared by immunoSEQ multiplex PCR; TCRdb keeps only in-frame clonotypes and omits some of them. The sample lists 40,000 to 55,000 clones; over 75% were seen once. Source: PBMCs, taken around atezolizumab (anti-PD-L1) treatment. These receptors were collected from a donor aged 40 or over with urothelial cancer.

The chain carries TRBV28 and TRBJ1-1, with D possibly matching TRBD1 (5 bases). The CDR3 has 15 residues. The germline V gene has CDR1 MDHEN and CDR2 SYDVKM. Deletions cut 7 bases from V and 3 bases from J, with 18 bases between. The CDR3 nucleotides read TGTGCCAGCACGCTAGGGGTCAGGGCGGACACTGAAGCTTTCTTT. It specifies CASTLGVRADTEAFF.

The chain has TRBV5-8 and TRBJ2-2; TRBD2 agrees at 13 bases. J gave up 6 bases and V 4 bases, and 6 bases lay outside the gene matches. Germline V gene sequence: CDR1 SGHTS, CDR2 YDEGEE. CDR3 length equals 16 residues. The CDR3 DNA reads as TGTGCCAGCAGCCCGCGGACTAGCGGGAGCCCCGGGGAGCTGTTTTTT. Translated: CASSPRTSGSPGELFF.

This CDR3 is CAARGGSYEQYF. The CDR3 nucleotides are TGTGCCGCCCGGGGGGGCTCTTACGAGCAGTACTTC. The J gene is TRBJ2-7, the V gene TRBV28; 8 nucleotides agree with TRBD2. J gave up 4 bases and V 11 bases, and 7 bases lay outside the gene matches. CDR3 length: 12 amino acids. Germline lookup yields CDR1 MDHEN and CDR2 SYDVKM.

This clone was counted a single time. The V and J genes are TRBV20-1 and TRBJ2-3; D not resolved. Per germline, CDR1 DFQATT and CDR2 SNEGSKA (reference sequence). This CDR3 comprises 10 residues. As DNA, the CDR3 is TGCAGCGCGAGCACAGATACGCAGTATTTT. Its protein product is CSASTDTQYF.

The V call is TRBV18, the J call TRBJ2-7; 8 bases agree with TRBD1. Germline loops: CDR1 KGHSH, CDR2 LQKENI. Trimming removed 2 bases from V and 6 bases from J; junction bases left unmatched: 9. The CDR3 runs 15 residues. In DNA, the CDR3 is TGTGCCAGCTCACCAGGGGCCCAGGGGGCTTCCGAGCAGTACTTC. Protein: CASSPGAQGASEQYF.

The rearrangement uses TRBV4-3 and TRBJ2-5, with TRBD2 identical over 9 bases. V was pared by 0 bases and J by 7 bases, with 3 bases of the junction left unmatched. The CDR3 totals 14 residues. Germline V lookup: CDR1 LGHNA, CDR2 YSLEER. The CDR3 coding sequence is TGCGCCAGCAGCCAAGATCTAGCGGGAAGGACCCAGTACTTC. It specifies CASSQDLAGRTQYF.

V gene TRBV4-1 combines with J gene TRBJ1-5; D not certain. The V gene lost 0 bases and the J gene lost 7 bases, with 13 bases spanning the gap. CDR3 length: 15 residues. Germline V lookup: CDR1 MGHRA, CDR2 YSYEKL. In DNA, the CDR3 is TGCGCCAGCAGCCAAGAGGCCGGGAGCGGACAGCCCCAGCATTTT. Translating it yields CASSQEAGSGQPQHF.

This chain uses TRBV19 with TRBJ2-7, with TRBD2 matching over 7 bases. Germline V CDR1 and CDR2: LNHDA, SQIVND (reference sequence). Trimming removed 7 bases from V and 2 bases from J; junction bases left unmatched: 11. The CDR3 runs to 15 residues. CDR3: CASKAGSGPAYEQYF. The DNA for the CDR3 is TGTGCCAGTAAGGCGGGTAGCGGGCCCGCCTACGAGCAGTACTTC.

J is TRBJ1-2 and V is TRBV15, with 7 bases aligning to TRBD1. J gave up 4 bases and V 5 bases, and 4 bases lay outside the gene matches. The CDR3 runs 13 residues. Germline CDR1 and CDR2: LNHNV and YYDKDF (reference sequence). This CDR3 is CATSWGQSYGYTF. CDR3 nucleotide sequence: TGTGCCACCAGCTGGGGACAGAGCTATGGCTACACCTTC.

The chain links TRBV5-6 to TRBJ2-7; D is ambiguous. V gave up 4 bases and J gave up 0 bases, with 8 bases separating them. Germline CDR1 is SGHDT and CDR2 is YYEEEE. The CDR3 contains 13 residues. In DNA, the CDR3 is TGTGCCAGCAGCAGGCCAGGCTCCTACGAGCAGTACTTC. It is translated as CASSRPGSYEQYF.

The J gene is TRBJ2-5, the V gene TRBV7-9; unclear D gene. CDR3 length: 15 amino acids. V lost 0 bases, J lost 1 base, and 9 bases lay in between. Germline CDR1 reads SEHNR; CDR2 reads FQNEAQ (reference sequence). The CDR3 DNA reads as TGTGCCAGCAGCTTAGCCTTGCAGGTCCAAGAGACCCAGTACTTC. Amino acids: CASSLALQVQETQYF.

The gene calls are TRBV4-1 and TRBJ2-7; perhaps TRBD2 as D (6 bases). V gave up 6 bases and J gave up 0 bases, with 15 bases separating them. The CDR3 is made up of 15 amino acids. Germline CDR1 and CDR2: MGHRA and YSYEKL. CDR3 nucleotide sequence: TGCGCCAGCAGATTCCGGGACGGGAGCTCCTACGAGCAGTACTTC. It translates to CASRFRDGSSYEQYF.

The chain combines TRBV19 with TRBJ2-7; 11 positions agree with TRBD2. Germline loops: CDR1 LNHDA, CDR2 SQIVND (reference sequence). The CDR3 is 17 residues long. With 4 bases clipped from V and 6 bases from J, the junction kept 14 bases outside the gene matches. CDR3 amino acids: CASSNPPTSGSPLEQYF. DNA of the CDR3: TGTGCCAGTAGTAACCCCCCCACTAGCGGGAGCCCTCTCGAGCAGTACTTC.

The rearrangement joins TRBV25-1 to TRBJ1-2, with D possibly TRBD1 on 6 matching bases. The V and J ends lost 6 bases and 7 bases respectively, with 18 bases between them. The CDR3 is 14 amino acids. Looked up from germline, CDR1 is MGHDK and CDR2 is SYGVNS. The CDR3 DNA follows: TGTGCCAGCAGGATGTCAGCGGGGGCCGGTGGCTACACCTTC. Translating gives CASRMSAGAGGYTF.

J is TRBJ2-1 and V is TRBV19; 11 nucleotides agree with TRBD1. The J segment lost 6 bases and the V segment lost 11 bases, leaving 9 bases of the junction unmatched. This CDR3 region has 14 residues. CDR1 LNHDA and CDR2 SQIVND come from the germline V gene (reference sequence). The CDR3 sequence is CACNPGTGGNEQFF. The CDR3 DNA is TGTGCCTGTAACCCCGGGACAGGGGGCAATGAGCAGTTCTTC.

The rearrangement joins TRBV19 to TRBJ1-1, with D tentatively TRBD1 (6 bases). CDR3 length: 16 amino acids. The V end lost 5 bases, the J end lost 0 bases, and 16 bases lay between the germline ends. Germline V lookup: CDR1 LNHDA, CDR2 SQIVND (reference sequence). CDR3 region: CASSPHRASMNTEAFF. CDR3 sequence (DNA): TGTGCCAGTAGTCCCCACAGGGCCTCGATGAACACTGAAGCTTTCTTT.

This clone has a handful of counts. The chain recombines TRBV4-2 with TRBJ1-1; 7 bases line up with TRBD1. V trimming: 3 bases; J trimming: 0 bases; junction bases outside the gene matches: 4. This CDR3 is built from 15 residues. The V gene's germline CDR1 is LGHNA and CDR2 YNFKEQ. CDR3 protein: CASSQGDSMNTEAFF. As DNA, the CDR3 is TGTGCCAGCAGCCAGGGGGACAGCATGAACACTGAAGCTTTCTTT.

The chain carries TRBV2 and TRBJ2-4; possibly TRBD2 for D (6 bases). Germline V CDR1 and CDR2: SNHLY, FYNNEI. The V gene lost 3 bases and the J gene lost 8 bases, with 11 bases spanning the gap. This CDR3 has 13 residues. The CDR3 protein is CASSEARRDIQYF. The DNA of the CDR3 is TGTGCCAGCAGTGAGGCTCGGAGGGACATTCAGTACTTC.

DNA of the CDR3: TGCGCCAGCAGCCCCGAAGGGGTCATGGGTGGCTACACCTTC. Encoded protein: CASSPEGVMGGYTF. The chain links TRBV5-1 to TRBJ1-2; TRBD1 might be the D (5 bases). The CDR3 sequence is 14 residues long. V was pared by 4 bases and J by 7 bases, with 17 bases between. Germline CDR1 SGHRS, CDR2 YFSETQ.

The J gene is TRBJ2-2, the V gene TRBV6-5; the D gene is possibly TRBD1 (5 bases). This CDR3 has 14 amino acids. Germline values: CDR1 MNHEY, CDR2 SVGAGI. Trimming left V 2 bases short and J 4 bases short, with 8 bases between. CDR3 amino acids: CASSYGHITGELFF. The CDR3 DNA is TGTGCCAGCAGTTACGGACACATCACCGGGGAGCTGTTTTTT.